The present entry profiles one T cell receptor (beta chain) with its context. The target antigen is unknown. Trimming cost V 5 bases and J 3 bases, with 11 bases left between them. Per the germline V gene, CDR1 is MNHEY and CDR2 is SVGAGI. The CDR3 contains 14 residues. This record comes from a study of OX40 agonist ivuxolimab in advanced cancers. About the research overall: Antecedent anti-PD-1, anti-PD-L1 or anti-CTLA-4 therapy was permissible, with 40% having received some.

The sampling schedule covered blood at baseline, cycle 4 day 1, and cycle 7 day 1. General study results and limits: Circulating CD4+ and CD8+ T cells showed clonal expansion by week 6 at 0.1 to 3.0 mg/kg. The specificity for antigen of the expanded peripheral T cells was not determined.

The protocol was immunoSEQ multiplex PCR, while the TCRdb copy is restricted to in-frame clones and leaves out a portion. This table has over 40,000 clones, around nine tenths appearing once. This sequence was found in an adult with an advanced solid tumor such as melanoma, head and neck, liver or kidney cancer. The chain carries TRBV6-5 and TRBJ1-5; perhaps TRBD1 as D (6 bases). The sequencing here drew on CD4+ or CD8+ T cells sorted from blood, taken in a trial of the OX40 agonist ivuxolimab. CDR3 coding DNA: TGTGCCAGCAGTGCGGGACAATACAATCAGCCCCAGCATTTT. Encoded protein: CASSAGQYNQPQHF.